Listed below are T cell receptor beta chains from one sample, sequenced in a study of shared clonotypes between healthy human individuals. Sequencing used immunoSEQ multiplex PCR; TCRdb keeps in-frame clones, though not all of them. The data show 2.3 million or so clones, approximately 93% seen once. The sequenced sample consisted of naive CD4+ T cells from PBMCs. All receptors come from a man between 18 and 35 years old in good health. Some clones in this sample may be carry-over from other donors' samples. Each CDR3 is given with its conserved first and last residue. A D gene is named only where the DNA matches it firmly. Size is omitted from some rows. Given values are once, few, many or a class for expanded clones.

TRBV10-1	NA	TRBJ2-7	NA	TGCGCCAGCAGTGCCGTCGGGACCCGGGCCTACGAGCAGTACTTC	CASSAVGTRAYEQYF
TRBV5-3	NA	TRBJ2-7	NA	TGTGCCAGAAGCTTGCCACAGGGTATTTTCCTTACCGAGCAGTACTTC	CARSLPQGIFLTEQYF
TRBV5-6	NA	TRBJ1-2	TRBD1	TGTGCCAGCAGCTTGAAACAGGGGTATGGCTACACCTTC	CASSLKQGYGYTF
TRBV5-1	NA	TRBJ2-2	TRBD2	TGCGCCAGCCAGAGCGGGACTAACACCGGGGAGCTGTTTTTT	CASQSGTNTGELFF
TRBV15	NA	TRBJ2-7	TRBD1	TGTGCCACCAGCGGCGGGACAGGGGGATACGAGCAGTACTTC	CATSGGTGGYEQYF
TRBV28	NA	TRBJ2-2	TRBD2	TGTGCCAGCCAGTGGACTAGCGGGAGGGCCGGGGAGCTGTTTTTT	CASQWTSGRAGELFF
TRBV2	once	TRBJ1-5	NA	TGTGCCAGCACCTTTTATCGGGGTAATCAGCCCCAGCATTTT	CASTFYRGNQPQHF
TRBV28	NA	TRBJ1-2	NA	TGTGCCAGCAGTTTAGGAGGGGCCCCGCAAGATTATGGCTACACCTTC	CASSLGGAPQDYGYTF
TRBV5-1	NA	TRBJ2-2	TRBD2	TGCGCCAGCAGCTTGGTGGCGGGAGCGGACACCGGGGAGCTGTTTTTT	CASSLVAGADTGELFF
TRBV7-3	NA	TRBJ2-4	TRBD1	TGTGCCAGCAGCTGGGACAGGGGAAACATTCAGTACTTC	CASSWDRGNIQYF
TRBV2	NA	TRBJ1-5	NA	TGTGCCAGCAGTGAAGGGATTCATAGCAATCAGCCCCAGCATTTT	CASSEGIHSNQPQHF
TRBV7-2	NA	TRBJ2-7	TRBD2	TGTGCCAGCAGCTTAAGAGGGCTAGCGGGAGAGACCTCCTACGAGCAGTACTTC	CASSLRGLAGETSYEQYF
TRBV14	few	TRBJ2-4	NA	TGTGCCAGCAGCCGCACGAATCAAAACATTCAGTACTTC	CASSRTNQNIQYF
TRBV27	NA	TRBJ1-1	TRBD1	TGTGCCAGCAGTTACAGGGGGCAAACTGAAGCTTTCTTT	CASSYRGQTEAFF
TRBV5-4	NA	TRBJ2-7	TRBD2	TGTGCCAGCAGCCTAGGACTAGGCTCCTACGAGCAGTACTTC	CASSLGLGSYEQYF
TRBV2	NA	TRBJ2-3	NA	TGTGCCAGCAGTTATGGACCGGGACAACCGTATTTT	CASSYGPGQPYF
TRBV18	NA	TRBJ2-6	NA	TGTGCCAGCTCGGGCAGGGCCTCTGGGGCCAACGTCCTGACTTTC	CASSGRASGANVLTF
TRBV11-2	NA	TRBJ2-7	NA	TGTGCCAGCAGCTTAGGTCACGAGCAGTACTTC	CASSLGHEQYF
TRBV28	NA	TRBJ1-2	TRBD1	TGTGCCAGCAGCTCTCCGGGACAGGGGGCGGACCCCGGGGATCCCTATGGCTACACCTTC	CASSSPGQGADPGDPYGYTF
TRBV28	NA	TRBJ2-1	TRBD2	TGTGCCAGCAGTCTACTAGCGGGAGGGCCAAATGAGCAGTTCTTC	CASSLLAGGPNEQFF